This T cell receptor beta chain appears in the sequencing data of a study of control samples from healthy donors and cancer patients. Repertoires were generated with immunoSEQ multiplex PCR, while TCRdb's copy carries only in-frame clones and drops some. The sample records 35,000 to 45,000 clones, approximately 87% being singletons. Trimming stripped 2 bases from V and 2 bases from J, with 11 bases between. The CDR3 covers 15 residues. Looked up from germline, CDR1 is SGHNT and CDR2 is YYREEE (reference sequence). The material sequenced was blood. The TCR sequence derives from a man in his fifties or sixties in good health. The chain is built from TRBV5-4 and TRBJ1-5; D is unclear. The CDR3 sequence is CASSFGPQGNQPQHF. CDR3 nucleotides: TGTGCCAGCAGCTTCGGACCGCAGGGCAATCAGCCCCAGCATTTT.